This T cell receptor (beta chain) is from a study of T cell responses to AZD1222 COVID-19 vaccine. Generated by immunoSEQ multiplex PCR, the TCRdb table keeps only in-frame clones and is missing some. The sample lists about 180,000 clones, roughly 88% occurring once. This clone came up a few times. J was trimmed by 1 base and V by 5 bases; bases with no gene match: 6. Per the germline V gene, CDR1 is MNHEY and CDR2 is SVGAGI. The CDR3 length is 15 residues. Sequenced here: peripheral blood, sampled on day 0 of AZD1222 vaccination. V gene TRBV6-5 combines with J gene TRBJ1-1, with 8 bases lining up with TRBD1. This TCR derives from an adult in good health. CDR3 in amino acids: CASSPRQGWNTEAFF. CDR3 sequence (DNA): TGTGCCAGCAGTCCGAGACAGGGGTGGAACACTGAAGCTTTCTTT.